This T cell receptor beta chain is from a study of shared clonotypes between healthy human individuals. About the research overall: CD4 naive and CD4 memory each took three plates per donor, while CD8 naive took two and CD8 memory one.

Sequencing was performed with immunoSEQ multiplex PCR; in TCRdb, only in-frame clones are kept and a portion is missing. The sample has around 2,000,000 clones, approximately 94% seen once. Only CD45RO-negative cells positively selected for CCR7 counted as naive CD8 cells, so terminally differentiated effector memory CD45RA+ cells were excluded. General study findings and limits: The sole specimen, blood, was sampled, and tissue repertoires likely differ. A few donors shared approximately 5% of their naive CD4 clonotypes. Estimated clonotype richness was generally higher in naive than memory subsets.

With respect to this clone: Its specificity is not known.

This CDR3 is built from 17 residues. V lost 3 bases, J lost 0 bases, and 17 bases lay in between. Per germline, CDR1 KGHSH and CDR2 LQKENI. This sequence originates from a man younger than 35 in good health. Some clones in this sample may be carry-over from other donors' samples. V gene TRBV18 combines with J gene TRBJ1-1, with D possibly TRBD1 on 6 matching bases. Sample: naive CD8+ T cells from PBMCs. The CDR3 spells CASSPQPRQAVNTEAFF. As DNA, the CDR3 is TGTGCCAGCTCACCCCAACCGAGACAGGCGGTGAACACTGAAGCTTTCTTT.